The 9 T cell receptor beta chains listed next were all sequenced from one sample in a study of CD8 T cells in ankylosing spondylitis. Study results and limitations: Blood from ankylosing spondylitis patients appeared to carry a characteristic roughly eight-variant TCR beta motif.

Which antigens these TCRs recognize remains unknown. Using its own MiXCR run on the 5' RACE reads, TCRdb lists one record per CDR3 protein. The sample includes fewer than 550,000 distinct CDR3 sequences, approximately 5.3% seen only once; the top ten take around 3.5%. Material: blood, either unsorted or a sorted T cell fraction (not recorded which). The receptor set was obtained from a male donor with ankylosing spondylitis.

This clonotype was seen many times. The chain is built from TRBV20-1 and TRBJ2-7, with a tentative D call TRBD2 (7 bases). The germline V gene has CDR1 DFQATT and CDR2 SNEGSKA (reference sequence). This CDR3 is built from 16 residues. The V end was cut by 6 bases, the J end by 1 base, with 22 bases between. CDR3 DNA: TGCAGTGCAGCTATGTCTGGCAGGGGAGGGTCCTACGAGCAGTACTTC. Translation gives CSAAMSGRGGSYEQYF.

V and J are TRBV20-1 and TRBJ1-1, with 10 bases lining up with TRBD1. V shed 4 bases, J shed 11 bases, and the junction held 7 bases outside the gene matches. The CDR3 is 12 amino acids. Germline V gene lookup returns CDR1 DFQATT and CDR2 SNEGSKA (reference sequence). In nucleotides, the CDR3 is TGCAGTGCTACACCTGGACAGGGGGTCGCTTTCTTT. As protein: CSATPGQGVAFF.

The genes are TRBV2 and TRBJ2-7; possible D gene TRBD2, 6 bases. The CDR3 is made up of 15 amino acids. Germline CDR1 is SNHLY and CDR2 is FYNNEI. The V end was cut by 4 bases, the J end by 4 bases, with 17 bases between. CDR3 sequence: CASSARAGLGYEQYF. The DNA of the CDR3 is TGTGCCAGCAGTGCTCGCGCGGGGCTCGGGTACGAGCAGTACTTC.

This clonotype was counted at least ten times. The chain joins TRBV4-3 to TRBJ2-7; 10 bases map to TRBD2. The CDR3 totals 17 residues. The J segment lost 0 bases and the V segment lost 4 bases, leaving 9 bases of the junction unmatched. CDR1 LGHNA and CDR2 YSLEER come from the germline V gene. In DNA, the CDR3 is TGCGCCAGCAGCCCAGGACTAGCGGAGGAATCCTCCTACGAGCAGTACTTC. This sequence encodes CASSPGLAEESSYEQYF.

This clonotype was seen ten or more times. V gene TRBV5-5 combines with J gene TRBJ1-5; 8 bases match TRBD1. V lost 2 bases to trimming and J lost 3 bases; unmatched junction nucleotides: 4. Germline V lookup: CDR1 SGHKS, CDR2 YYEKEE (reference sequence). The CDR3 runs to 15 residues. For the CDR3, the DNA is TGTGCCAGCAGCTTTCGGACAGGGCACAATCAGCCCCAGCATTTT. It codes for CASSFRTGHNQPQHF. Full variable domain (missing parts from reference TRBV5-5 and TRBJ1-5): DAGVTQSPTHLIKTRGQQVTLRCSPISGHKSVSWYQQVLGQGPQFIFQYYEKEERGRGNFPDRFSARQFPNYSSELNVNALLLGDSALYLCASSFRTGHNQPQHFGDGTRLSIL.

This clonotype appeared many times. The chain uses TRBV20-1 and TRBJ1-4; tentatively, D is TRBD1 (5 bases). CDR1 is DFQATT and CDR2 is SNEGSKA in the germline V gene (reference sequence). Trimming cost V 0 bases and J 7 bases, with 15 bases left between them. CDR3 size: 15 residues. The CDR3 protein is CSARDHRTGPEKLFF. The CDR3 coding sequence is TGCAGTGCTAGAGATCACCGCACAGGTCCTGAAAAACTGTTTTTT.

This clonotype was counted a few times. The chain has TRBV18 and TRBJ1-1; D unresolved. Trimming pared 1 base from V and 1 base from J, leaving 7 bases between. The CDR3 is 14 residues long. Germline CDR1 is KGHSH and CDR2 is LQKENI. CDR3 residues: CASSPLRKNTEAFF. CDR3 bases: TGTGCCAGCTCACCACTCAGGAAGAACACTGAAGCTTTCTTT.

This clonotype was counted many times. J is TRBJ1-2 and V is TRBV6-1; 9 bases align to TRBD1. The CDR3 is 15 residues long. Unmatched junction bases numbered 7, after V lost 5 bases and J lost 3 bases. The germline V gene has CDR1 MNHNS and CDR2 SASEGT. CDR3 in DNA: TGTGCCAGCAGTACCACAGGGGGCGAGGACTATGGCTACACCTTC. Translation: CASSTTGGEDYGYTF.

This clonotype was counted a few times. A junction end diverges from the germline sequence, so it may reflect a read error. The genes are TRBV6-2 or TRBV6-3 and TRBJ2-7; perhaps TRBD1 as D (6 bases). CDR3 length equals 14 residues. Per the germline V gene, CDR1 is MNHEY and CDR2 is SVGEGT. The CDR3 loop is CASSYQGSTPYKDF. DNA for the CDR3: TGTGCCAGCAGCTACCAGGGGAGCACTCCGTATAAGGACTTC.